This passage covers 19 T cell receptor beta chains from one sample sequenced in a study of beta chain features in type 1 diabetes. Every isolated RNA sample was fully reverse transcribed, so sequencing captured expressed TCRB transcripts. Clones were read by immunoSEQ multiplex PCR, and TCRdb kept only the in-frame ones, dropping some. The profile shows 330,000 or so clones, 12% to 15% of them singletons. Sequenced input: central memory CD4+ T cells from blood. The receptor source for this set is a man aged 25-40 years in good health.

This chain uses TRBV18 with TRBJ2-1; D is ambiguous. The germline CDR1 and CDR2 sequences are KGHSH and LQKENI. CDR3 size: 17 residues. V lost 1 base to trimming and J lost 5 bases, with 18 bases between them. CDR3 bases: TGTGCCAGCTCACCACACCGCCCGAGTGCCCTAAACAATGAGCAGTTCTTC. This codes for CASSPHRPSALNNEQFF.

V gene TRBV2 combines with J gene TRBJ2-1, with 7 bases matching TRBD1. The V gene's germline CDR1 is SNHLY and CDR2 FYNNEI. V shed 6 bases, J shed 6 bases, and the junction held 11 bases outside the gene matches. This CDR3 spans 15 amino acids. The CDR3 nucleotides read TGTGCCAGCAGGTTCGATTGGGACAGCTCCAATGAGCAGTTCTTC. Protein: CASRFDWDSSNEQFF. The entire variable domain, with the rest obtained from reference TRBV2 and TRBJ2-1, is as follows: EPEVTQTPSHQVTQMGQEVILRCVPISNHLYFYWYRQILGQKVEFLVSFYNNEISEKSEIFDDQFSVERPDGSNFTLKIRSTKLEDSAMYFCASRFDWDSSNEQFFGPGTRLTVL.

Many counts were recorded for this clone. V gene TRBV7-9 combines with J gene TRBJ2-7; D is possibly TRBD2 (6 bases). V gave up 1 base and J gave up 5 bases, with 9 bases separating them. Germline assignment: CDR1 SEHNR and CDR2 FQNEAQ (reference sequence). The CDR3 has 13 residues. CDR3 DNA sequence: TGTGCCAGCAGCTTAGGGGGAGGTAACGAGCAGTACTTC. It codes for CASSLGGGNEQYF.

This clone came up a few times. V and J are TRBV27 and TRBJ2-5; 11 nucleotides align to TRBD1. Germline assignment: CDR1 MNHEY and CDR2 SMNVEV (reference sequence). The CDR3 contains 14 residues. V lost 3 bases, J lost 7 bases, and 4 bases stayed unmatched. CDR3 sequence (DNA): TGTGCCAGCAGTTTGGGACAGGGGGTCGGGACCCAGTACTTC. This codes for CASSLGQGVGTQYF.

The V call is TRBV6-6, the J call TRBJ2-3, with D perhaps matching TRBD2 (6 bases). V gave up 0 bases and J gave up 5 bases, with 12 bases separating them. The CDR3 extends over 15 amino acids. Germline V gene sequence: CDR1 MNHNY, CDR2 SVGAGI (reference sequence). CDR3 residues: CASSYSGRGKDTQYF. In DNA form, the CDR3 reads TGTGCCAGCAGTTACTCGGGGCGGGGTAAAGATACGCAGTATTTT.

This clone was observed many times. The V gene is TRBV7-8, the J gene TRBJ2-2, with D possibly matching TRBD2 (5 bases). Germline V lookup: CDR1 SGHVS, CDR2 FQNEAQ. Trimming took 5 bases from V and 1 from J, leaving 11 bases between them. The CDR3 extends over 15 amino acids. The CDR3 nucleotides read TGTGCCAGCAGCCCGATGGCGGGGAACACCGGGGAGCTGTTTTTT. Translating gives CASSPMAGNTGELFF. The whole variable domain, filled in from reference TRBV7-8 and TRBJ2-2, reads GAGVSQSPRYKVAKRGQDVALRCDPISGHVSLFWYQQALGQGPEFLTYFQNEAQLDKSGLPSDRFFAERPEGSVSTLKIQRTQQEDSAVYLCASSPMAGNTGELFFGEGSRLTVL.

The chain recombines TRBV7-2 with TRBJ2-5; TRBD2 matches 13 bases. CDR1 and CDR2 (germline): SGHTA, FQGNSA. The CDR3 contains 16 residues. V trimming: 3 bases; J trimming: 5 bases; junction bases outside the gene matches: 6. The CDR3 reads CASSLRLAGGRETQYF. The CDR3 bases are TGTGCCAGCAGCTTGCGACTAGCGGGGGGCCGGGAGACCCAGTACTTC.

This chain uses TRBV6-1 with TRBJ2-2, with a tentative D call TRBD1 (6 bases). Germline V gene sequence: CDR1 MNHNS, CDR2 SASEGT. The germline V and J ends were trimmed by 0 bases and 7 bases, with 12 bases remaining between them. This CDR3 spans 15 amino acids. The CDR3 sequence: CASSEATGWGGELFF. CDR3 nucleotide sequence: TGTGCCAGCAGTGAAGCCACAGGGTGGGGCGGGGAGCTGTTTTTT.

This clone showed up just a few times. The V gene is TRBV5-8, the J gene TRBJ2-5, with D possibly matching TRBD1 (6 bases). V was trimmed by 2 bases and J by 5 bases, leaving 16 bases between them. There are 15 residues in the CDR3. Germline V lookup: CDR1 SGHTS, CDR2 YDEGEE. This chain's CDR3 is CASSFTDRSKETQYF. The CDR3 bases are TGTGCCAGCAGCTTCACCGACAGGTCTAAGGAGACCCAGTACTTC. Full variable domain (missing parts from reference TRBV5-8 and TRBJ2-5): EAGVTQSPTHLIKTRGQQATLRCSPISGHTSVYWYQQALGLGLQFLLWYDEGEERNRGNFPPRFSGRQFPNYSSELNVNALELEDSALYLCASSFTDRSKETQYFGPGTRLLVL.

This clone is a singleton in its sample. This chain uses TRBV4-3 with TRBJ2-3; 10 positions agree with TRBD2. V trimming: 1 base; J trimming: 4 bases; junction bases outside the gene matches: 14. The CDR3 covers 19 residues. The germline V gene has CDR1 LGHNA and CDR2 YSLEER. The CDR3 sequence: CASSQAPVGAGGPADTQYF. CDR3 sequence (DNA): TGCGCCAGCAGCCAAGCCCCCGTGGGAGCGGGAGGGCCTGCAGATACGCAGTATTTT.

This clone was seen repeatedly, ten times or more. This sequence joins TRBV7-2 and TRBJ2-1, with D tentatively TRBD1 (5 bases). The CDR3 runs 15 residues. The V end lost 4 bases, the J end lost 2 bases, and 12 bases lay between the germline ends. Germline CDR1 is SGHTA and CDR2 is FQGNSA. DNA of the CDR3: TGTGCCAGCAGCTGGGTTCAGGGAACCTACAATGAGCAGTTCTTC. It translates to CASSWVQGTYNEQFF.

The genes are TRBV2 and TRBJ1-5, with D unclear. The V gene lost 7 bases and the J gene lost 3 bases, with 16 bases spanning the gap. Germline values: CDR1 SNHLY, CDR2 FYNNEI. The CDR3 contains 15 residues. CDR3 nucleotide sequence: TGTGCCAGCAAAAAAAGGTGGGGTTCCAATCAGCCCCAGCATTTT. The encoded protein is CASKKRWGSNQPQHF.

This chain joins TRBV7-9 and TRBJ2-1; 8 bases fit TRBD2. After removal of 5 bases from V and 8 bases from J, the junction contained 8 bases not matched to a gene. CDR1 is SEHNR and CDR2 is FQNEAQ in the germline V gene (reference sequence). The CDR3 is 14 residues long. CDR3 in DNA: TGTGCCAGCAGCGGTAGCGGGGCTCCGGATGAGCAGTTCTTC. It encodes CASSGSGAPDEQFF. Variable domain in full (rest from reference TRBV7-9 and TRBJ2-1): DTGVSQNPRHKITKRGQNVTFRCDPISEHNRLYWYRQTLGQGPEFLTYFQNEAQLEKSRLLSDRFSAERPKGSFSTLEIQRTEQGDSAMYLCASSGSGAPDEQFFGPGTRLTVL.

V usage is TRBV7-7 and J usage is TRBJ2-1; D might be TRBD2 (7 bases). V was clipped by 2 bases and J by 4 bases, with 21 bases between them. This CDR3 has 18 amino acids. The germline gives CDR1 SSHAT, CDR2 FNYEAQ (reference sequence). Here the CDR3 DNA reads TGTGCCAGCAGCTTAAGGGGGGGACCAGGCAGGGGTTACAATGAGCAGTTCTTC. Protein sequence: CASSLRGGPGRGYNEQFF.

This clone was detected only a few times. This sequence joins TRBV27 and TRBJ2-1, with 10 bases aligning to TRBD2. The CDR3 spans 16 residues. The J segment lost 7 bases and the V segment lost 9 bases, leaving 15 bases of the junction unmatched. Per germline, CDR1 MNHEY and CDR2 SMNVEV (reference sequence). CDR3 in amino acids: CASRFTLSGGANEQFF. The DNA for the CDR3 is TGTGCCAGTAGGTTTACGCTCAGCGGGGGGGCTAATGAGCAGTTCTTC.

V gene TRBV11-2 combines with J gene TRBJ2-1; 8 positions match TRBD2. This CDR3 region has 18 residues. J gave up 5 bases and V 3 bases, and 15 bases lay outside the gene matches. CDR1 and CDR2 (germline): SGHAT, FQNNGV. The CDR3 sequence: CASSFPPRIAGLNNEQFF. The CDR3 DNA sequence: TGTGCCAGCAGCTTTCCCCCACGGATAGCGGGGTTGAACAATGAGCAGTTCTTC.

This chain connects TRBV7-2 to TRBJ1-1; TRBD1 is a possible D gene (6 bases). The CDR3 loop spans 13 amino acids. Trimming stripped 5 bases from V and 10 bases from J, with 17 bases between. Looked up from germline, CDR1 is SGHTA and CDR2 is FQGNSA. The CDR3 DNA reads TGTGCCAGCAGCAACCTACAGGGTTGGGCAGCTTTCTTT. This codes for CASSNLQGWAAFF.

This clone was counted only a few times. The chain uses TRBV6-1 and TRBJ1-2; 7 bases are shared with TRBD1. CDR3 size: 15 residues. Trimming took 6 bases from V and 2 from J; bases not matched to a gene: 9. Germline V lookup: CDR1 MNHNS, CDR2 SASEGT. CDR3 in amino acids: CASRERQGPNYGYTF. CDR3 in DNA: TGTGCCAGCAGGGAAAGACAGGGACCCAACTATGGCTACACCTTC.

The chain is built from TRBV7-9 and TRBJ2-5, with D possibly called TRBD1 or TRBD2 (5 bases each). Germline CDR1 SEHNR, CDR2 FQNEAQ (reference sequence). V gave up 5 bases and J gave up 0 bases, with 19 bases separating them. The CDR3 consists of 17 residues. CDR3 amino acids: CASSGEIGTIDQETQYF. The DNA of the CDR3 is TGTGCCAGCAGCGGGGAGATCGGGACCATCGACCAAGAGACCCAGTACTTC.